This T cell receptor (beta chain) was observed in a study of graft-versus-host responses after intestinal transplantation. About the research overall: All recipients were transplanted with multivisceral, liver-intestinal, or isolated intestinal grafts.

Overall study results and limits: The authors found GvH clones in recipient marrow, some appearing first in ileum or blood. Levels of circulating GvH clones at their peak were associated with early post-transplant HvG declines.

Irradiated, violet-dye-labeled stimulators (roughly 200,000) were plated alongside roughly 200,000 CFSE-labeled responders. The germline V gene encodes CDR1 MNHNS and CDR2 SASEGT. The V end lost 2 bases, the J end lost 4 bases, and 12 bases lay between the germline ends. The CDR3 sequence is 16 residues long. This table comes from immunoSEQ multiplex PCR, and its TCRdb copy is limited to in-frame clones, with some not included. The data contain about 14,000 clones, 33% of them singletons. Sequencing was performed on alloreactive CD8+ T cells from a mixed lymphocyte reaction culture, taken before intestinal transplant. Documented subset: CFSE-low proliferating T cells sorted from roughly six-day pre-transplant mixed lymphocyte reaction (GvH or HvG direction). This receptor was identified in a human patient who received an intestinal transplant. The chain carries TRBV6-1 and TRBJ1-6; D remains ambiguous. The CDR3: CASSELEVSYNSPLHF. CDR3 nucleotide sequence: TGTGCCAGCAGTGAATTGGAGGTCTCTTATAATTCACCCCTCCACTTT.